This T cell receptor (beta chain) was recorded in a study of CD8 T cells in ankylosing spondylitis. TCRdb reanalysed the 5' RACE reads using MiXCR and keeps one entry per CDR3 protein. The sample holds around 99,000 distinct CDR3 sequences, roughly 8.8% seen once. The CDR3 totals 16 residues. Trimming cost V 0 bases and J 0 bases, with 11 bases left between them. Germline V gene lookup returns CDR1 SGHVS and CDR2 FQNEAQ. This clonotype was seen more than once but under ten times. The material sequenced was blood, either unsorted or a sorted T cell fraction (not recorded which). This chain joins TRBV7-8 and TRBJ1-1; D is undetermined. This TCR was recovered from a male donor with ankylosing spondylitis or in good health (not recorded which). The chain's CDR3 is CASSLAPPAMNTEAFF. Here the CDR3 DNA reads TGTGCCAGCAGCTTAGCCCCGCCGGCCATGAACACTGAAGCTTTCTTT.